The 23 T cell receptor beta chains listed next were all sequenced from one sample in a study of graft-versus-host responses after intestinal transplantation. The table came from immunoSEQ multiplex PCR; TCRdb's copy has only in-frame clones and leaves some out. The table lists some 83,000 clones, 91% of them singletons, with approximately 0.096% in the top ten. These receptors have no known antigen. The source material was unstimulated CD4+ T cells sorted from spleen or lymph node cells, sampled before intestinal transplant. The receptors were gathered from a human donor who received an intestinal transplant.

The J gene is TRBJ2-7, the V gene TRBV5-5; 7 nucleotides align to TRBD1. This CDR3 spans 15 amino acids. V was clipped by 4 bases and J by 4 bases; unmatched bases: 11. Germline V gene lookup returns CDR1 SGHKS and CDR2 YYEKEE (reference sequence). CDR3 sequence: CASSPNRGLGYEQYF. CDR3 in DNA: TGTGCCAGCAGCCCAAACAGGGGCTTGGGATACGAGCAGTACTTC.

This clone was seen just once. CDR3 bases: TGCGCCAGCAGCTTGGTTGGTAGCAAGACCCAGTACTTC. This codes for CASSLVGSKTQYF. The chain has TRBV5-1 and TRBJ2-5, with D hard to call. The CDR3 loop spans 13 amino acids. V was shortened by 0 bases and J by 6 bases, with 9 bases between the two germline ends. Germline V lookup: CDR1 SGHRS, CDR2 YFSETQ. Filled out from reference TRBV5-1 and TRBJ2-5, the complete variable domain reads KAGVTQTPRYLIKTRGQQVTLSCSPISGHRSVSWYQQTPGQGLQFLFEYFSETQRNKGNFPGRFSGRQFSNSRSEMNVSTLELGDSALYLCASSLVGSKTQYFGPGTRLLVL.

The chain uses TRBV1 and TRBJ2-5; the D segment call TRBD2 is taken from the table without a DNA check. The end of the DNA is better explained by TRBJ2-7, so the J call may be wrong. TRBV1 is a known pseudogene. This CDR3 comprises 21 residues. The CDR3 sequence: CTSSQDRFNCLRLSSSYEQYF. Here the CDR3 DNA reads TGCACCAGCAGCCAAGATCGCTTTAATTGTTTGCGACTTTCAAGCTCCTACGAGCAGTACTTC.

This clone has a handful of counts. This sequence joins TRBV18 and TRBJ1-4; 8 nucleotides agree with TRBD1. V gave up 8 bases and J gave up 6 bases; unmatched junction bases: 5. This CDR3 has 13 residues. CDR1 is KGHSH, CDR2 LQKENI, per germline. CDR3 region: CASRPGQDEKLFF. CDR3 bases: TGTGCCAGCCGACCGGGACAGGATGAAAAACTGTTTTTT.

This chain joins TRBV9 and TRBJ1-1; 8 bases are a match to TRBD1. Germline V CDR1 and CDR2: SGDLS, YYNGEE. The CDR3 spans 15 residues. V was clipped by 4 bases and J by 0 bases; unmatched bases: 5. The CDR3 DNA is TGTGCCAGCAGCCTTGGGACAGGCCTGAACACTGAAGCTTTCTTT. Translation gives CASSLGTGLNTEAFF.

The chain has TRBV7-9 and TRBJ1-5; TRBD1 might be the D (6 bases). Trimming pared 0 bases from V and 2 bases from J, leaving 14 bases between. Germline V CDR1 and CDR2: SEHNR, FQNEAQ (reference sequence). The CDR3 totals 17 residues. The CDR3 coding sequence is TGTGCCAGCAGCTTAGCGACTCCCAGGGGAGGCAATCAGCCCCAGCATTTT. Its translation: CASSLATPRGGNQPQHF.

V and J are TRBV2 and TRBJ1-2; D possibly corresponds to TRBD1 (6 bases). Trimming stripped 4 bases from V and 6 bases from J, with 9 bases between. Germline V CDR1 and CDR2: SNHLY, FYNNEI. The CDR3 consists of 12 residues. CDR3 DNA sequence: TGTGCCAGCAGTGTTCAGGGGAATGGCTACACCTTC. This codes for CASSVQGNGYTF.

This clone was seen once. This chain uses TRBV5-1 with TRBJ2-7; 10 bases map to TRBD2. The germline CDR1 and CDR2 sequences are SGHRS and YFSETQ. The CDR3 is 17 residues long. The V segment lost 4 bases and the J segment 4 bases; nucleotides outside the gene matches: 14. The CDR3 spells CASSVGPSGGASYEQYF. The CDR3 bases are TGCGCCAGCAGCGTAGGGCCGAGCGGGGGGGCTTCGTACGAGCAGTACTTC. Supplemented by reference TRBV5-1 and TRBJ2-7, the full variable domain reads KAGVTQTPRYLIKTRGQQVTLSCSPISGHRSVSWYQQTPGQGLQFLFEYFSETQRNKGNFPGRFSGRQFSNSRSEMNVSTLELGDSALYLCASSVGPSGGASYEQYFGPGTRLTVT.

This chain uses TRBV30 with TRBJ2-6, with D possibly TRBD1 on 5 matching bases. Per the germline V gene, CDR1 is GTSNPN and CDR2 is SVGIG (reference sequence). V was pared by 5 bases and J by 0 bases, with 11 bases between. The CDR3 extends over 15 amino acids. CDR3 DNA: TGTGCCTGGGGACACGCCTTCTCTGGGGCCAACGTCCTGACTTTC. Protein product: CAWGHAFSGANVLTF.

The V and J genes are TRBV7-2 and TRBJ1-2; 10 bases agree with TRBD1. This CDR3 spans 15 amino acids. Germline assignment: CDR1 SGHTA and CDR2 FQGNSA. The J segment lost 6 bases and the V segment lost 2 bases, leaving 6 bases of the junction unmatched. This CDR3 reads CASSLFSGQGNGYTF. In DNA form, the CDR3 reads TGTGCCAGCAGCTTATTCTCGGGACAGGGGAATGGCTACACCTTC.

V usage is TRBV7-8 and J usage is TRBJ1-6, with D unresolved. Trimming left V 2 bases short and J 7 bases short, with 6 bases between. The CDR3 totals 13 residues. Germline values: CDR1 SGHVS, CDR2 FQNEAQ. CDR3 coding DNA: TGTGCCAGCAGCTTACGGTGGAATTCACCCCTCCACTTT. Protein sequence: CASSLRWNSPLHF.

This clone was detected only once. The V gene is TRBV5-1, the J gene TRBJ2-5; D possibly corresponds to TRBD2 (7 bases). The DNA end lines up better with TRBJ2-7; the J call may be wrong. CDR1 SGHRS and CDR2 YFSETQ come from the germline V gene. The CDR3 runs 16 residues. The CDR3 nucleotides are TGCGCCAGCAGCCAGACGGCGGGGGCAAGCTCCTACGAGCAGTACTTC. The encoded protein is CASSQTAGASSYEQYF.

Written as DNA, the CDR3 is TGCGCCAGCAGCTTCGGACTAGCGGGGGGTGTGTACAATGAGCAGTTCTTC. Its translation is CASSFGLAGGVYNEQFF. The chain links TRBV5-1 to TRBJ2-1, with 14 nucleotides matching TRBD2. The trim removed 2 bases at V and 4 bases at J, leaving 5 bases unmatched. Per germline, CDR1 SGHRS and CDR2 YFSETQ. This CDR3 has 17 amino acids.

The chain couples TRBV7-6 to TRBJ2-1; TRBD2 agrees at 10 bases. Germline CDR1 SGHVS, CDR2 FNYEAQ. With V trimmed by 1 base and J by 4 bases, 4 bases remained unmatched. The CDR3 is made up of 16 amino acids. The CDR3 here is CASSLVLAGGYNEQFF. The DNA of the CDR3 is TGTGCCAGCAGCTTAGTTTTAGCGGGGGGTTACAATGAGCAGTTCTTC.

The chain recombines TRBV11-3 with TRBJ1-1; D uncertain. The V and J ends lost 5 bases and 3 bases respectively, with 10 bases between them. Germline values: CDR1 SGHNT, CDR2 YENEEA. CDR3 length: 13 amino acids. This chain's CDR3 is CASSPRADTEAFF. The CDR3 DNA sequence: TGTGCCAGCAGCCCCCGAGCGGACACTGAAGCTTTCTTT.

The CDR3 DNA is TGTGCCAGCTCACCAGACAGATCCCCTGGAAACACCATATATTTT. Translated: CASSPDRSPGNTIYF. The chain carries TRBV18 and TRBJ1-3, with D maybe TRBD1 (5 bases). V lost 2 bases, J lost 2 bases, and 10 bases lay in between. The CDR3 contains 15 residues. Germline CDR1 KGHSH, CDR2 LQKENI.

The V and J genes are TRBV30 and TRBJ2-3; 7 bases are shared with TRBD1. The CDR3 length is 13 residues. V shed 2 bases, J shed 3 bases, and the junction held 2 bases outside the gene matches. Germline V CDR1 and CDR2: GTSNPN, SVGIG (reference sequence). The DNA of the CDR3 is TGTGCCTGGAGTACAGGGGCAACAGATACGCAGTATTTT. This translates into CAWSTGATDTQYF.

Worth noting for this clone: This sample includes further DNA sequences coding for the same CDR3. In DNA, the CDR3 is TGTGCCAGCAGTGAGGCACGGGGACAGGGGACCTATCAGCCCCAGCATTTT. This gives the protein CASSEARGQGTYQPQHF. The gene calls are TRBV6-1 and TRBJ1-5; 10 bases line up with TRBD1. The V and J ends lost 3 bases and 5 bases, in that order; junction bases with no gene match: 10. CDR1 is MNHNS and CDR2 is SASEGT in the germline V gene. The CDR3 covers 17 residues.

The chain employs TRBV19 and TRBJ2-5, with 8 bases identical to TRBD2. From germline, CDR1 is LNHDA and CDR2 SQIVND (reference sequence). The CDR3 is 15 amino acids. V dropped 5 bases and J dropped 5; count of bases not matched to a gene: 10. In DNA, the CDR3 is TGTGCCAGTAGTCCTCGCGGGGGGCCTAAGGAGACCCAGTACTTC. As protein: CASSPRGGPKETQYF.

The chain recombines TRBV21-1 with TRBJ2-3; whether TRBD2, the table's D call, matches the DNA was not checked. TRBV21-1 is marked as a pseudogene. The CDR3 is 17 amino acids. CDR3 DNA: TGTGCCAGCAGCTCTGGACTAGCGGGGGGGCCGGCAGATACGCAGTATTTT. It is translated as CASSSGLAGGPADTQYF.

Only one count was recorded for this clone. This chain uses TRBV5-1 with TRBJ1-1; TRBD1 might be the D (6 bases). V dropped 3 bases and J dropped 3 bases, with 12 bases sitting between them. CDR3 length: 14 amino acids. Per germline, CDR1 SGHRS and CDR2 YFSETQ. The CDR3 DNA reads TGCGCCAGCAGCTACACAGGGAGTCACACTGAAGCTTTCTTT. Translation: CASSYTGSHTEAFF.

The chain uses TRBV10-3 and TRBJ1-2; 10 positions agree with TRBD1. Germline V gene sequence: CDR1 ENHRY, CDR2 SYGVKD. Trimming at V came to 7 bases and at J to 6 bases, leaving 8 bases not matched to a gene. The CDR3 is 14 amino acids. The CDR3 sequence: CAINRDRGGDGYTF. CDR3 DNA sequence: TGTGCCATCAACCGGGACAGGGGAGGGGATGGCTACACCTTC.

The rearrangement uses TRBV30 and TRBJ1-2; weak D call: TRBD1 (5 bases). The CDR3 contains 14 residues. V dropped 2 bases and J dropped 1 base, with 11 bases sitting between them. Per the germline V gene, CDR1 is GTSNPN and CDR2 is SVGIG (reference sequence). In DNA, the CDR3 is TGTGCCTGGAGTAACAACAGGAATAACTATGGCTACACCTTC. Its protein product is CAWSNNRNNYGYTF.